A single sample gave rise to the 27 T cell receptor beta chains below, sequenced in a study of cytomegalovirus exposure and HLA in healthy donors. PCR amplification relied on 60 Vbeta primers (plus 13 Jbeta primers). Profiled with immunoSEQ multiplex PCR; TCRdb holds only in-frame clones, not every one. The repertoire holds about 190,000 clones, with roughly 80% as singletons. The sample taken for sequencing was PBMCs. The receptors originated from a woman aged 30 to 39 in good health and CMV-seropositive.

The chain employs TRBV4-2 and TRBJ2-1, with 9 bases that match TRBD2. The V and J ends lost 4 bases and 8 bases, in that order; junction bases with no gene match: 12. Germline CDR1 reads LGHNA; CDR2 reads YNFKEQ. The CDR3 totals 16 residues. CDR3 nucleotide sequence: TGTGCCAGCAGCCCCTACGGAGTAGCGGGAGAGTATGAGCAGTTCTTC. It specifies CASSPYGVAGEYEQFF.

The rearrangement joins TRBV6-5 to TRBJ2-7, with 9 bases fitting TRBD2. Germline CDR1 MNHEY, CDR2 SVGAGI. The CDR3 sequence is 15 residues long. The ends lost 4 bases at V and 3 bases at J; junction bases unmatched: 7. The CDR3 nucleotides are TGTGCCAGCAGTTCCTATAGCGGGAGCAGCTACGAGCAGTACTTC. Its translation is CASSSYSGSSYEQYF.

DNA for the CDR3: TGTGCCATCAGTGAGTCGAGGGAATCCTACGAGCAGTACTTC. Its translation is CAISESRESYEQYF. The chain links TRBV10-3 to TRBJ2-5; a weak D match, TRBD2 (5 bases). The last part of the DNA fits TRBJ2-7 better; the J call may be wrong. The CDR3 runs 14 residues. Germline V CDR1 and CDR2: ENHRY, SYGVKD.

The chain is built from TRBV9 and TRBJ1-3, with TRBD1 identical over 7 bases. Unmatched junction bases numbered 0, after V lost 3 bases and J lost 0 bases. The germline gives CDR1 SGDLS, CDR2 YYNGEE. This CDR3 is 14 amino acids long. CDR3 nucleotides: TGTGCCAGCAGCGGACAGGGCTCTGGAAACACCATATATTTT. This translates into CASSGQGSGNTIYF.

V is TRBV4-2 and J is TRBJ1-1; D unresolved. Trimming removed 2 bases from V and 0 bases from J, with 16 bases in between. Germline V gives CDR1 LGHNA, CDR2 YNFKEQ. The CDR3 runs 17 residues. This chain's CDR3 is CASSQNDPDGVNTEAFF. The CDR3 bases are TGTGCCAGCAGCCAAAATGATCCCGACGGGGTGAACACTGAAGCTTTCTTT.

This sequence joins TRBV5-1 and TRBJ2-2; TRBD2 matches at 9 bases. CDR1 SGHRS and CDR2 YFSETQ come from the germline V gene. V dropped 6 bases and J dropped 5; count of bases not matched to a gene: 11. This CDR3 has 16 residues. The chain's CDR3 is CASNTLAGLVTGELFF. CDR3 nucleotides: TGCGCCAGCAATACCCTAGCGGGGTTGGTTACCGGGGAGCTGTTTTTT. The full variable domain, rest sourced from reference TRBV5-1 and TRBJ2-2, is KAGVTQTPRYLIKTRGQQVTLSCSPISGHRSVSWYQQTPGQGLQFLFEYFSETQRNKGNFPGRFSGRQFSNSRSEMNVSTLELGDSALYLCASNTLAGLVTGELFFGEGSRLTVL.

The V call is TRBV2, the J call TRBJ2-1, with 13 bases that match TRBD2. V lost 1 base and J lost 7; bases outside the gene matches: 1. This CDR3 region has 15 residues. The germline V gene encodes CDR1 SNHLY and CDR2 FYNNEI. DNA for the CDR3: TGTGCCAGCAGTGAAGGACTAGCGGGGGGAAATGAGCAGTTCTTC. Protein sequence: CASSEGLAGGNEQFF. Full variable domain (remainder filled in from reference TRBV2 and TRBJ2-1): EPEVTQTPSHQVTQMGQEVILRCVPISNHLYFYWYRQILGQKVEFLVSFYNNEISEKSEIFDDQFSVERPDGSNFTLKIRSTKLEDSAMYFCASSEGLAGGNEQFFGPGTRLTVL.

The genes are TRBV28 and TRBJ1-2, with D perhaps TRBD1 (5 bases). The germline V and J ends were trimmed by 3 bases and 2 bases, with 13 bases remaining between them. Germline V lookup: CDR1 MDHEN, CDR2 SYDVKM. The CDR3 runs to 15 residues. The CDR3 nucleotides are TGTGCCAGCAGTTTGGGGGGTGAGCAAAACTATGGCTACACCTTC. It is translated as CASSLGGEQNYGYTF.

Remarks on this clone: This sample includes further DNA sequences coding for the same CDR3. This chain uses TRBV30 with TRBJ1-2; D unclear. Germline CDR1 reads GTSNPN; CDR2 reads SVGIG (reference sequence). This CDR3 spans 11 amino acids. The germline V and J ends were trimmed by 1 base and 8 bases, with 8 bases remaining between them. The CDR3 protein is CAWSGGGGYTF. The DNA for the CDR3 is TGTGCCTGGAGTGGAGGCGGGGGCTACACCTTC.

The genes are TRBV11-1 and TRBJ2-3, with a tentative D call TRBD2 (6 bases). V lost 2 bases to trimming and J lost 2 bases, with 11 bases between them. The germline gives CDR1 SGHAT, CDR2 FQDESV (reference sequence). CDR3 length: 15 residues. CDR3 sequence: CASSLWRDDTDTQYF. As DNA, the CDR3 is TGTGCCAGCAGCTTATGGAGGGACGACACAGATACGCAGTATTTT.

Here the CDR3 DNA reads TGTGCCAGCAGTCCCCCCAAAGCTTTCTTT. This translates into CASSPPKAFF. The chain uses TRBV27 and TRBJ1-1, with unresolved D. The CDR3 is made up of 10 amino acids. V gave up 5 bases and J gave up 9 bases, with 7 bases separating them. The germline V gene has CDR1 MNHEY and CDR2 SMNVEV (reference sequence).

This clone was found a few times. The rearrangement joins TRBV19 to TRBJ2-1; 11 bases line up with TRBD2. CDR3 size: 15 residues. Germline lookup yields CDR1 LNHDA and CDR2 SQIVND (reference sequence). Trimming at V came to 7 bases and at J to 0 bases, leaving 2 bases not matched to a gene. The CDR3 DNA reads as TGTGCCAGTAATGGACTAGCGGGCTCCTACAATGAGCAGTTCTTC. Translation gives CASNGLAGSYNEQFF. The variable domain in full, completed from reference TRBV19 and TRBJ2-1, reads DGGITQSPKYLFRKEGQNVTLSCEQNLNHDAMYWYRQDPGQGLRLIYYSQIVNDFQKGDIAEGYSVSREKKESFPLTVTSAQKNPTAFYLCASNGLAGSYNEQFFGPGTRLTVL.

The chain has TRBV27 and TRBJ1-1; 11 bases are a match to TRBD1. The ends lost 2 bases at V and 1 base at J; junction bases unmatched: 15. There are 20 residues in the CDR3. Germline V lookup: CDR1 MNHEY, CDR2 SMNVEV (reference sequence). The chain's CDR3 is CASSLKVVGQGAIRNTEAFF. As DNA, the CDR3 is TGTGCCAGCAGTTTAAAAGTCGTTGGACAGGGGGCGATTCGGAACACTGAAGCTTTCTTT.

This chain links TRBV2 with TRBJ1-4; D is unresolved. The CDR3 loop spans 11 amino acids. The germline V gene encodes CDR1 SNHLY and CDR2 FYNNEI. Between the trimmed V and J ends, which lost 5 bases and 5 bases, there was a span of 3 bases. The CDR3 here is CASSLNEKLFF. The CDR3 DNA sequence: TGTGCCAGCAGTCTGAATGAAAAACTGTTTTTT.

This chain joins TRBV7-2 and TRBJ1-2, with 10 bases matching TRBD1. The CDR3 has 13 amino acids. Losses at the gene ends were 4 bases for V and 4 bases for J; bases not matched to a gene: 0. CDR1 is SGHTA and CDR2 is FQGNSA in the germline V gene. CDR3 nucleotide sequence: TGTGCCAGCAGCTGGGACAGGGGCTATGGCTACACCTTC. It specifies CASSWDRGYGYTF.

The chain couples TRBV7-3 to TRBJ2-7; the D is unclear. The germline V gene encodes CDR1 SGHTA and CDR2 FQGTGA. Deletions cut 4 bases from V and 5 bases from J, with 9 bases between. There are 12 residues in the CDR3. CDR3 DNA: TGTGCCAGCAGCTCCTACCCCCACGAGCAGTACTTC. This codes for CASSSYPHEQYF.

A single count supports this clone. J is TRBJ2-6 and V is TRBV18; 10 bases fit TRBD2. The CDR3 is 21 residues long. The V segment lost 3 bases and the J segment 0 bases; nucleotides outside the gene matches: 14. Germline CDR1 KGHSH, CDR2 LQKENI. The CDR3, as DNA: TGTGCCAGCTCACCCCGTGTCAATAGCGGGAGGCTTAGCTCTGGGGCCAACGTCCTGACTTTC. It encodes CASSPRVNSGRLSSGANVLTF.

The chain employs TRBV5-6 and TRBJ2-7; 9 positions agree with TRBD1. The CDR3 runs 17 residues. From germline, CDR1 is SGHDT and CDR2 YYEEEE. J was trimmed by 3 bases and V by 4 bases; bases with no gene match: 14. CDR3 sequence: CASSARGTGTGSYEQYF. The CDR3 nucleotides read TGTGCCAGCAGCGCCAGGGGTACCGGGACAGGGAGCTACGAGCAGTACTTC.

V usage is TRBV6-4 and J usage is TRBJ2-3, with 7 nucleotides matching TRBD2. The germline V gene has CDR1 MRHNA and CDR2 SNTAGT. Trimming took 7 bases from V and 0 from J; bases not matched to a gene: 4. The CDR3 contains 14 residues. CDR3 DNA sequence: TGTGCCAGCATGACTAGCTATAGCACAGATACGCAGTATTTT. Residues: CASMTSYSTDTQYF.

The genes are TRBV7-9 and TRBJ2-5; 8 positions match TRBD1. The junction had 13 bases not matched to a gene; V was cut back by 3 bases and J by 4 bases. The CDR3 runs 17 residues. The germline CDR1 and CDR2 sequences are SEHNR and FQNEAQ (reference sequence). Written as DNA, the CDR3 is TGTGCCAGCAGCTTGCGTGCCGGGACAGGAGAGCGAGAGACCCAGTACTTC. Its translation is CASSLRAGTGERETQYF.

This chain joins TRBV5-4 and TRBJ2-5, with D maybe TRBD2 (6 bases). This CDR3 spans 15 amino acids. The V and J ends lost 0 bases and 0 bases respectively, with 9 bases between them. Germline V gene data show CDR1 as SGHNT and CDR2 as YYREEE (reference sequence). The DNA of the CDR3 is TGTGCCAGCAGCTTGGGTAGCGGTTACCAAGAGACCCAGTACTTC. Translation: CASSLGSGYQETQYF.

The CDR3 DNA follows: TGCGCCAGCAGCTTGGAGGGGGCAGGGGGCAATGAAAAACTGTTTTTT. Amino acids: CASSLEGAGGNEKLFF. The chain is built from TRBV5-1 and TRBJ1-4, with TRBD1 matching 8 bases. Losses at the gene ends were 0 bases for V and 5 bases for J; bases not matched to a gene: 6. The CDR3 spans 16 residues. The germline V gene has CDR1 SGHRS and CDR2 YFSETQ.

The rearrangement joins TRBV4-1 to TRBJ2-1; 9 bases line up with TRBD2. From germline, CDR1 is MGHRA and CDR2 YSYEKL. Trimming at V came to 0 bases and at J to 6 bases, leaving 9 bases not matched to a gene. This CDR3 contains 17 residues. CDR3 nucleotides: TGCGCCAGCAGCCAAGAACCCAGCGGGAGGCCCTCCAATGAGCAGTTCTTC. Residues: CASSQEPSGRPSNEQFF.

The V gene is TRBV5-1, the J gene TRBJ2-6; unclear D gene. Germline assignment: CDR1 SGHRS and CDR2 YFSETQ. The CDR3 runs 15 residues. With 0 bases removed from V and 0 bases from J, the gap between germline ends came to 4 bases. This chain's CDR3 is CASSLEPSGANVLTF. CDR3 nucleotides: TGCGCCAGCAGCTTGGAGCCCTCTGGGGCCAACGTCCTGACTTTC.

The chain combines TRBV11-3 with TRBJ1-5; D possibly corresponds to TRBD1 (5 bases). V was cut by 4 bases and J by 5 bases, with 12 bases left in between. The CDR3 loop spans 14 amino acids. Germline V gene data show CDR1 as SGHNT and CDR2 as YENEEA. The CDR3 coding sequence is TGTGCCAGCAGCTCATGTAGGGGCGATCAGCCCCAGCATTTT. Translated, it gives CASSSCRGDQPQHF.

The genes are TRBV9 and TRBJ1-4, with TRBD1 identical over 7 bases. Germline-derived CDR1 and CDR2 are SGDLS and YYNGEE. V lost 4 bases and J lost 5; bases outside the gene matches: 8. CDR3 size: 15 residues. CDR3 nucleotide sequence: TGTGCCAGCAGCCCAACGACAGGGCGGAATGAAAAACTGTTTTTT. Translation: CASSPTTGRNEKLFF. Based on the CDR3 plus reference TRBV9 and TRBJ1-4, the full variable domain is DSGVTQTPKHLITATGQRVTLRCSPRSGDLSVYWYQQSLDQGLQFLIQYYNGEERAKGNILERFSAQQFPDLHSELNLSSLELGDSALYFCASSPTTGRNEKLFFGSGTQLSVL.

CDR3 amino acids: CASSLAGRGQETQYF. The CDR3 DNA reads TGTGCCAGCAGTTTGGCCGGTCGAGGCCAAGAGACCCAGTACTTC. V usage is TRBV28 and J usage is TRBJ2-5, with D unclear. V lost 3 bases and J 1 base, leaving 12 bases between the germline ends. This CDR3 region has 15 residues. The germline CDR1 and CDR2 sequences are MDHEN and SYDVKM.